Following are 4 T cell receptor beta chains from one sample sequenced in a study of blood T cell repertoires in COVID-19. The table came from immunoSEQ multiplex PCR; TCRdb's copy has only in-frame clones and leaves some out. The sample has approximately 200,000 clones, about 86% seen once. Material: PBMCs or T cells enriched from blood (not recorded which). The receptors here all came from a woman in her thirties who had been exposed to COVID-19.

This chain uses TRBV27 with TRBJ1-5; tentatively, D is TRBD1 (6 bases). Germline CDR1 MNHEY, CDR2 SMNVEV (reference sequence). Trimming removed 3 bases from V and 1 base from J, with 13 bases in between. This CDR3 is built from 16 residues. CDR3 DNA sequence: TGTGCCAGCAGTTTCGGGGGGCAAGTAAGCAATCAGCCCCAGCATTTT. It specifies CASSFGGQVSNQPQHF.

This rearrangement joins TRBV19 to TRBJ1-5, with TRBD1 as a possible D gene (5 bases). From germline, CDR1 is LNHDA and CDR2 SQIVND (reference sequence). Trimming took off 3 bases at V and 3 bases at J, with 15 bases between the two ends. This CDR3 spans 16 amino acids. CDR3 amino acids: CASSILAGVSNQPQHF. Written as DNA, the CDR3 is TGTGCCAGTAGTATTCTTGCGGGGGTCTCCAATCAGCCCCAGCATTTT.

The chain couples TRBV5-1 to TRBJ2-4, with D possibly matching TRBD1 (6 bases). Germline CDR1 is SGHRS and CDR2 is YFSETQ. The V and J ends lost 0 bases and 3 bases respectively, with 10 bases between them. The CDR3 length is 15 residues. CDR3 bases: TGCGCCAGCAGCTTGGAGCCGACAGGCAAAAACATTCAGTACTTC. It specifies CASSLEPTGKNIQYF.

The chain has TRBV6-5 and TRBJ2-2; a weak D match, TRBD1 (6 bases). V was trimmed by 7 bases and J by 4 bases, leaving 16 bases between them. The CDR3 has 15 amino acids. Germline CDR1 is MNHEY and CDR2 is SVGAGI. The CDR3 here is CASTLSGRGTGELFF. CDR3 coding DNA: TGTGCCAGCACCCTGAGTGGCAGGGGCACCGGGGAGCTGTTTTTT.